The source of this T cell receptor beta chain is a study of cytomegalovirus exposure and HLA in healthy donors. Study in general: Researchers previously reported finding 90 million to 130 million unique TCR beta sequences from 170 million or so T cells.

The CDR3 consists of 13 residues. CDR1 and CDR2 from the germline V gene are WNHNN and SYGVQD (reference sequence). V was clipped by 8 bases and J by 4 bases, with 14 bases between them. Primers included in the PCR were 60 Vbeta and 13 Jbeta primers. Produced via immunoSEQ multiplex PCR; TCRdb's table is partial and in-frame only. Of about 180,000 clones listed, 80% to 85% are singletons. The sample was PBMCs. The origin of this receptor is a woman aged 30 to 39 in good health and CMV-seronegative. The J gene is TRBJ2-5, the V gene TRBV10-1, with D maybe TRBD2 (5 bases). The CDR3 nucleotides read TGCGCCAGCCAAAGAGGGAGTGGAGAGACCCAGTACTTC. Residues: CASQRGSGETQYF.